These 20 T cell receptor beta chains were all obtained from the same sample, sequenced in a study of blood T cell repertoires in COVID-19. The data were produced by immunoSEQ multiplex PCR, yet TCRdb's version contains in-frame clones alone and is incomplete. The table lists about 120,000 clones, more than 60% of them singletons, with around 6.6% in the top ten. What was sequenced was peripheral blood. The receptor set was obtained from a man between 65 and 79 years old with acute or convalescent COVID-19.

This sequence joins TRBV4-2 and TRBJ2-2; D gene uncertain. Per germline, CDR1 LGHNA and CDR2 YNFKEQ. The CDR3 totals 15 residues. Deletions cut 1 base from V and 5 bases from J, with 11 bases between. The CDR3 sequence is CASSQGAGWTGELFF. The CDR3 DNA follows: TGTGCCAGCAGCCAAGGCGCCGGTTGGACCGGGGAGCTGTTTTTT.

This rearrangement joins TRBV2 to TRBJ2-7, with TRBD1 matching 9 bases. J gave up 5 bases and V 7 bases, and 6 bases lay outside the gene matches. CDR3 length: 13 residues. Germline CDR1 and CDR2: SNHLY and FYNNEI. The CDR3 DNA follows: TGTGCCAGCACCGGGACAGGGCCCAACGAGCAGTACTTC. It specifies CASTGTGPNEQYF.

V and J are TRBV30 and TRBJ1-2; 7 bases match TRBD1. The junction had 4 bases not matched to a gene; V was cut back by 3 bases and J by 6 bases. Germline CDR1 reads GTSNPN; CDR2 reads SVGIG (reference sequence). The CDR3 loop spans 12 amino acids. CDR3 protein: CAWSTGEHGYTF. As DNA, the CDR3 is TGTGCCTGGAGCACAGGGGAGCATGGCTACACCTTC.

The genes are TRBV6-5 and TRBJ1-3, with D maybe TRBD1 (5 bases). The length of the CDR3 is 15 residues. The V gene lost 6 bases and the J gene lost 0 bases, with 12 bases spanning the gap. CDR1 and CDR2 (germline): MNHEY, SVGAGI. CDR3 nucleotide sequence: TGTGCCAGCAGCCGACAGTTCGACTCTGGAAACACCATATATTTT. This gives the protein CASSRQFDSGNTIYF.

This chain connects TRBV7-2 to TRBJ2-1, with TRBD2 matching over 11 bases. Germline trimming cut 5 bases from V and 1 base from J; bases unmatched to any gene: 10. This CDR3 is built from 18 residues. CDR1 and CDR2 from the germline V gene are SGHTA and FQGNSA. CDR3 residues: CASSLQGLAVVSYNEQFF. The CDR3 DNA is TGTGCCAGCAGCCTTCAGGGACTAGCGGTCGTTTCCTACAATGAGCAGTTCTTC.

The gene calls are TRBV18 and TRBJ1-3; D uncertain. CDR3 length equals 15 residues. Germline V CDR1 and CDR2: KGHSH, LQKENI. V dropped 2 bases and J dropped 0 bases, with 8 bases sitting between them. CDR3 in amino acids: CASSPTSDSGNTIYF. The DNA of the CDR3 is TGTGCCAGCTCACCAACCTCAGACTCTGGAAACACCATATATTTT.

The chain combines TRBV6-6 with TRBJ2-2; TRBD1 agrees at 8 bases. Germline V CDR1 and CDR2: MNHNY, SVGAGI (reference sequence). The CDR3 covers 16 residues. The J segment lost 0 bases and the V segment lost 5 bases, leaving 5 bases of the junction unmatched. CDR3: CASSPRTGSNTGELFF. The CDR3 nucleotides read TGTGCCAGCAGTCCTCGGACAGGGTCGAACACCGGGGAGCTGTTTTTT.

This sequence joins TRBV7-2 and TRBJ2-1, with 7 bases lining up with TRBD1. Per the germline V gene, CDR1 is SGHTA and CDR2 is FQGNSA. With V trimmed by 5 bases and J by 3 bases, 10 bases remained unmatched. This CDR3 region has 16 residues. CDR3 sequence: CASSQGGQSFYNEQFF. The CDR3 DNA reads TGTGCCAGCAGCCAAGGGGGACAGTCCTTCTACAATGAGCAGTTCTTC.

This clone was recorded once. This chain uses TRBV5-4 with TRBJ1-3; 10 bases agree with TRBD1. Trimming at V came to 4 bases and at J to 0 bases, leaving 7 bases not matched to a gene. The germline V gene has CDR1 SGHNT and CDR2 YYREEE (reference sequence). The CDR3 contains 17 residues. CDR3 loop: CASSDRDRGVSGNTIYF. CDR3 DNA: TGTGCCAGCAGCGACCGGGACAGGGGCGTCTCTGGAAACACCATATATTTT.

The chain links TRBV4-2 to TRBJ2-1, with 9 positions matching TRBD1. V gave up 1 base and J gave up 7 bases; unmatched junction bases: 5. This CDR3 is built from 15 residues. CDR1 is LGHNA and CDR2 is YNFKEQ in the germline V gene. CDR3 DNA sequence: TGTGCCAGCAGCCAAGGGGGACAGGGAATGAATGAGCAGTTCTTC. This gives the protein CASSQGGQGMNEQFF.

The rearrangement uses TRBV19 and TRBJ2-6, with D unresolved. Between the trimmed V and J ends, which lost 7 bases and 0 bases, there was a span of 10 bases. Germline-derived CDR1 and CDR2 are LNHDA and SQIVND (reference sequence). This CDR3 comprises 15 residues. CDR3 DNA sequence: TGTGCCAGTACCCCTTGGGCCTCTGGGGCCAACGTCCTGACTTTC. Its translation is CASTPWASGANVLTF.

This sequence joins TRBV18 and TRBJ1-5; a weak D match, TRBD1 (6 bases). This CDR3 contains 15 residues. Trimming left V 1 base short and J 3 bases short, with 10 bases between. Germline CDR1 is KGHSH and CDR2 is LQKENI. In DNA, the CDR3 is TGTGCCAGCTCACCACAACAGGGAGACAATCAGCCCCAGCATTTT. It yields the protein CASSPQQGDNQPQHF.

The genes are TRBV6-1 and TRBJ2-7; TRBD2 aligns across 12 bases. V was pared by 4 bases and J by 4 bases, with 5 bases of the junction left unmatched. CDR3 length: 15 residues. Germline V gives CDR1 MNHNS, CDR2 SASEGT. CDR3 sequence: CASSGRLAGAYEQYF. The CDR3 DNA reads TGTGCCAGCAGTGGGAGACTAGCGGGGGCTTACGAGCAGTACTTC.

The chain has TRBV21-1 and TRBJ2-5; the D call of TRBD2 is as the table states it, not checked on the DNA. TRBV21-1 is termed a pseudogene. This CDR3 contains 16 residues. Written as DNA, the CDR3 is TGTGCCAGCAGCAAAGTTAGGGACTGGTCGTTTGAGACCCAGTACTTC. Protein product: CASSKVRDWSFETQYF.

This clone was found a few times. The V call is TRBV6-6, the J call TRBJ2-1; perhaps TRBD1 as D (6 bases). Deletions cut 2 bases from V and 12 bases from J, with 8 bases between. Looked up from germline, CDR1 is MNHNY and CDR2 is SVGAGI (reference sequence). The length of the CDR3 is 11 residues. The DNA for the CDR3 is TGTGCCAGCAGTTACCCAGGGGTGCAGTTCTTC. It encodes CASSYPGVQFF.

This chain links TRBV6-5 with TRBJ1-6; 8 bases are shared with TRBD1. V lost 6 bases, J lost 7 bases, and 5 bases stayed unmatched. This CDR3 contains 14 residues. Germline V gene sequence: CDR1 MNHEY, CDR2 SVGAGI. CDR3 bases: TGTGCCAGCAGCCGACAGGGGCGGAATTCACCCCTCCACTTT. Translating gives CASSRQGRNSPLHF.

The chain has TRBV7-2 and TRBJ2-2, with 12 bases that match TRBD1. Germline assignment: CDR1 SGHTA and CDR2 FQGNSA. CDR3 length equals 18 residues. The V gene end was trimmed by 1 base and the J gene end by 7 bases; junction bases not matched to a gene: 10. The CDR3 spells CASSLGWLGQGAIGELFF. Here the CDR3 DNA reads TGTGCCAGCAGCTTAGGATGGTTGGGACAGGGGGCAATCGGGGAGCTGTTTTTT.

The chain recombines TRBV2 with TRBJ1-1; TRBD1 might be the D (5 bases). This CDR3 spans 14 amino acids. Per the germline V gene, CDR1 is SNHLY and CDR2 is FYNNEI. V lost 8 bases to trimming and J lost 0 bases, with 13 bases between them. CDR3 nucleotide sequence: TGTGCCAGCTTTATGGGGGGGTTGAACACTGAAGCTTTCTTT. The encoded protein is CASFMGGLNTEAFF.

V gene TRBV5-1 combines with J gene TRBJ1-4, with TRBD1 identical over 8 bases. Germline V lookup: CDR1 SGHRS, CDR2 YFSETQ. The CDR3 consists of 16 residues. V lost 1 base and J lost 4; bases outside the gene matches: 6. The CDR3 coding sequence is TGCGCCAGCAGCTTGAGCGGACAGGGCAATAATGAAAAACTGTTTTTT. Protein: CASSLSGQGNNEKLFF. Drawing the rest from reference TRBV5-1 and TRBJ1-4, the complete variable domain is KAGVTQTPRYLIKTRGQQVTLSCSPISGHRSVSWYQQTPGQGLQFLFEYFSETQRNKGNFPGRFSGRQFSNSRSEMNVSTLELGDSALYLCASSLSGQGNNEKLFFGSGTQLSVL.

V usage is TRBV18 and J usage is TRBJ2-7; D remains unclear. V lost 0 bases to trimming and J lost 0 bases, with 9 bases between them. Per the germline V gene, CDR1 is KGHSH and CDR2 is LQKENI. CDR3 length: 15 amino acids. CDR3 sequence reads: CASSPPLASSYEQYF. The CDR3 coding sequence is TGTGCCAGCTCACCACCACTGGCTAGCTCCTACGAGCAGTACTTC.